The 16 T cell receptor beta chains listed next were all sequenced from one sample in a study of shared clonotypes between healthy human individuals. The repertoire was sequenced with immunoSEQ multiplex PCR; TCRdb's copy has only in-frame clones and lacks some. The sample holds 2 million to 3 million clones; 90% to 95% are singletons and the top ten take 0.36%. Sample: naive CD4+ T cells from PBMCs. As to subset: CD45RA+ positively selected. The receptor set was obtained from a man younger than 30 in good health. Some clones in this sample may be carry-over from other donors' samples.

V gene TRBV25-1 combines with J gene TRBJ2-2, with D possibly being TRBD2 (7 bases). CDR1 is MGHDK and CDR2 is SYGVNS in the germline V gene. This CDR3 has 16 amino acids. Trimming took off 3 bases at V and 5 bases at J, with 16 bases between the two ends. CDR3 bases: TGTGCCAGCAGTGACACAGGGAGGGGTGAAACCGGGGAGCTGTTTTTT. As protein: CASSDTGRGETGELFF.

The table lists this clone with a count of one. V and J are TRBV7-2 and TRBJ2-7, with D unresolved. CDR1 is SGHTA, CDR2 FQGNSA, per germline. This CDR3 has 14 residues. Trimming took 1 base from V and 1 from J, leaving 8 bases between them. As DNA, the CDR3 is TGTGCCAGCAGCTTAGAATTCAGATCCTACGAGCAGTACTTC. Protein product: CASSLEFRSYEQYF.

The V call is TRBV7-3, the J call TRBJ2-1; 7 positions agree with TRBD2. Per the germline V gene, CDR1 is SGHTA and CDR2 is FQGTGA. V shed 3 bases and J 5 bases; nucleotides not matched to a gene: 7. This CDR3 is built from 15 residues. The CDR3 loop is CASSFRSLADNEQFF. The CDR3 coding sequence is TGTGCCAGCAGCTTCCGGTCCCTAGCGGACAATGAGCAGTTCTTC.

The CDR3 bases are TGTGCCAGCAGCCCGGACAGGGTTGGCAATCAGCCCCAGCATTTT. This translates into CASSPDRVGNQPQHF. The chain employs TRBV7-8 and TRBJ1-5; 8 bases are a match to TRBD1. With 5 bases clipped from V and 2 bases from J, the junction kept 5 bases outside the gene matches. The germline gives CDR1 SGHVS, CDR2 FQNEAQ. The CDR3 is made up of 15 amino acids. Looking up the rest from reference TRBV7-8 and TRBJ1-5 gives the full variable domain: GAGVSQSPRYKVAKRGQDVALRCDPISGHVSLFWYQQALGQGPEFLTYFQNEAQLDKSGLPSDRFFAERPEGSVSTLKIQRTQQEDSAVYLCASSPDRVGNQPQHFGDGTRLSIL.

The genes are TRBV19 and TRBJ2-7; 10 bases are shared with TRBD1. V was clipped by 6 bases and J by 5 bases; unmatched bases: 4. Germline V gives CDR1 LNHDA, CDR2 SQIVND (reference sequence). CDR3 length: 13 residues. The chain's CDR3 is CASSRQGADEQYF. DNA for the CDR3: TGTGCCAGTAGCAGACAGGGGGCCGACGAGCAGTACTTC.

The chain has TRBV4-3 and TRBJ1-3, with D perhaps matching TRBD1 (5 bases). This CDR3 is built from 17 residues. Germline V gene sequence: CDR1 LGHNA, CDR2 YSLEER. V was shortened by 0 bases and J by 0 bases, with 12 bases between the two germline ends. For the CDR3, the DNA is TGCGCCAGCAGCCAAGACCGGAGGAGGGGCTCTGGAAACACCATATATTTT. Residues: CASSQDRRRGSGNTIYF.

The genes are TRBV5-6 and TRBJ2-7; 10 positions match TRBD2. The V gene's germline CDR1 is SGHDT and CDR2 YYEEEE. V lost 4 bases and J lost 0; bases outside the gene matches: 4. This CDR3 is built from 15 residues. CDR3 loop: CASSVAGGSSYEQYF. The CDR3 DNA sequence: TGTGCCAGCAGCGTAGCGGGAGGAAGCTCCTACGAGCAGTACTTC. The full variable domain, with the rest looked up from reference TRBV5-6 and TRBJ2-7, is DAGVTQSPTHLIKTRGQQVTLRCSPKSGHDTVSWYQQALGQGPQFIFQYYEEEERQRGNFPDRFSGHQFPNYSSELNVNALLLGDSALYLCASSVAGGSSYEQYFGPGTRLTVT.

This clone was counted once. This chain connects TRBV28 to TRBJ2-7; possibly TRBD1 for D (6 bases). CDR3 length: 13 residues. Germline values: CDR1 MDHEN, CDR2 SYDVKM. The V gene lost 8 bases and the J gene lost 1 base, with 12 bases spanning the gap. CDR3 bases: TGTGCCAGCGGAAAGGACAGATCCTACGAGCAGTACTTC. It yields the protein CASGKDRSYEQYF. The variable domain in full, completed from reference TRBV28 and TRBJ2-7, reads DVKVTQSSRYLVKRTGEKVFLECVQDMDHENMFWYRQDPGLGLRLIYFSYDVKMKEKGDIPEGYSVSREKKERFSLILESASTNQTSMYLCASGKDRSYEQYFGPGTRLTVT.

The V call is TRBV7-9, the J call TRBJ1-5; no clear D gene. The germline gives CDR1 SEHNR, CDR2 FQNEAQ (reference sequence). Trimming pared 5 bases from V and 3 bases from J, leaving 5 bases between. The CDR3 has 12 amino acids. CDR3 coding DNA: TGTGCCAGCAGCGAACTCAATCAGCCCCAGCATTTT. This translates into CASSELNQPQHF.

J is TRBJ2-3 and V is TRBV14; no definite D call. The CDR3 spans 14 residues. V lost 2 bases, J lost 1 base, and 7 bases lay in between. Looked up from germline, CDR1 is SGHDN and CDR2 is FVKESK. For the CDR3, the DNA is TGTGCCAGCAGCCAACTACGGGGCACAGATACGCAGTATTTT. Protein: CASSQLRGTDTQYF.

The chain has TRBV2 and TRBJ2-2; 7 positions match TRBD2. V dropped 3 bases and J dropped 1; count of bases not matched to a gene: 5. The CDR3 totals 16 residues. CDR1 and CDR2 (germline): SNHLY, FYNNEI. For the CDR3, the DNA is TGTGCCAGCAGTGATCTTGCTAGCGGGAACACCGGGGAGCTGTTTTTT. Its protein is CASSDLASGNTGELFF.

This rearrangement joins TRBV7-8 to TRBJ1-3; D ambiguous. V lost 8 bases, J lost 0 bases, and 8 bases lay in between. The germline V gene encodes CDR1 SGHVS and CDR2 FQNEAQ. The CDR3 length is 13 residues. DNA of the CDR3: TGTGCCAGCTCGAACCCCTCTGGAAACACCATATATTTT. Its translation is CASSNPSGNTIYF.

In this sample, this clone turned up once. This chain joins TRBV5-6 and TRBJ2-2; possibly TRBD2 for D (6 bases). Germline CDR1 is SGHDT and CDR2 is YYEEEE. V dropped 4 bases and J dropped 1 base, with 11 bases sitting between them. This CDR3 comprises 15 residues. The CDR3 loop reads CASSAEGRNTGELFF. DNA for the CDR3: TGTGCCAGCAGCGCGGAGGGCCGGAACACCGGGGAGCTGTTTTTT.

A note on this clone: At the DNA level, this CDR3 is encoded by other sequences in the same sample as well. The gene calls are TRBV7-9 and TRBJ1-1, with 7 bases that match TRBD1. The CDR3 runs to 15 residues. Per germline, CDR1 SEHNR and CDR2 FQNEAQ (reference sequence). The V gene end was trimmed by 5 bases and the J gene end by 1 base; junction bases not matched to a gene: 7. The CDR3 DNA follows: TGTGCCAGCAGCCTCCCCGGGACAGAGAACACTGAAGCTTTCTTT. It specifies CASSLPGTENTEAFF.

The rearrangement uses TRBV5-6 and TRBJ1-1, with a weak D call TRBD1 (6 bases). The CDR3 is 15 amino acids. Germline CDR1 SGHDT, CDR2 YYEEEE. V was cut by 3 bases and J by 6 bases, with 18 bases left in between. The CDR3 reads CASSSIWTAAPEAFF. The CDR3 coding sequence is TGTGCCAGCAGCTCCATTTGGACAGCAGCTCCTGAAGCTTTCTTT.

In DNA, the CDR3 is TGTGCCACCAGCAGAGGGTATAGGGTAACTCGATTTAACTATGGCTACACCTTC. Translated, it gives CATSRGYRVTRFNYGYTF. The V call is TRBV15, the J call TRBJ1-2, with unresolved D. The CDR3 totals 18 residues. V lost 1 base and J 1 base, leaving 19 bases between the germline ends. Germline V lookup: CDR1 LNHNV, CDR2 YYDKDF (reference sequence).